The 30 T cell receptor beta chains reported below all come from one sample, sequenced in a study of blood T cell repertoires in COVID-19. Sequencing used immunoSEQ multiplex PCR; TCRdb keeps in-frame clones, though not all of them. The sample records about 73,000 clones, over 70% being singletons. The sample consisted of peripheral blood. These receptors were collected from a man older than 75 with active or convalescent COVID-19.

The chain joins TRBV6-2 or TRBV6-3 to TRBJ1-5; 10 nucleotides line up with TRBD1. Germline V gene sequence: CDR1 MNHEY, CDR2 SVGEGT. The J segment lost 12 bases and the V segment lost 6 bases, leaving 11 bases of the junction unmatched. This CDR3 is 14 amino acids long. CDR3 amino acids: CASSTGTGVGIQHF. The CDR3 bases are TGTGCCAGCAGCACCGGGACAGGGGTGGGGATCCAGCATTTT.

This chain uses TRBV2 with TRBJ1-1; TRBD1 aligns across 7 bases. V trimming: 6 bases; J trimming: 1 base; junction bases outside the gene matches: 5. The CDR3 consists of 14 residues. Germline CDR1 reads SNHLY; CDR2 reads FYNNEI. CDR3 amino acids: CASRKDRENTEAFF. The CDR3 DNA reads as TGTGCCAGCAGGAAAGACAGGGAGAACACTGAAGCTTTCTTT.

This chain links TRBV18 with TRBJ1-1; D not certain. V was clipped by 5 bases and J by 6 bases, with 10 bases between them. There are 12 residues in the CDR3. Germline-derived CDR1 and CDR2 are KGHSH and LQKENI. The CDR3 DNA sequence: TGTGCCAGCTCATTACCACAGTCTGAAGCTTTCTTT. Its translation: CASSLPQSEAFF.

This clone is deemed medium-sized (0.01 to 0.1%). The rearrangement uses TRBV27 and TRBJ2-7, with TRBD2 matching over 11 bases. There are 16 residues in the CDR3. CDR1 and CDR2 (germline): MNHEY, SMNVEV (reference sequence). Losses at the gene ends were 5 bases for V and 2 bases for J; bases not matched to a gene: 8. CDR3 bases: TGTGCCAGCAGTCCACACGGACTAGCGGGCCCCTACGAGCAGTACTTC. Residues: CASSPHGLAGPYEQYF.

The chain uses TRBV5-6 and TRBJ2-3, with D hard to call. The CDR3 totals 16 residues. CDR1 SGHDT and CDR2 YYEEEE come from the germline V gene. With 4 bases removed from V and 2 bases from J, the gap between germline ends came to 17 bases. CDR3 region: CASSQRSRRNTDTQYF. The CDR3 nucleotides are TGTGCCAGCAGCCAAAGAAGCAGGCGCAACACAGATACGCAGTATTTT.

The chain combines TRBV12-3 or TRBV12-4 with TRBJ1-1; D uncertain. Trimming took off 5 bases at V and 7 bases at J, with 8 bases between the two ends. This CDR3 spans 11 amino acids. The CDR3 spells CASSRRGEAFF. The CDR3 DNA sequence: TGTGCCAGCAGTCGCCGGGGTGAAGCTTTCTTT.

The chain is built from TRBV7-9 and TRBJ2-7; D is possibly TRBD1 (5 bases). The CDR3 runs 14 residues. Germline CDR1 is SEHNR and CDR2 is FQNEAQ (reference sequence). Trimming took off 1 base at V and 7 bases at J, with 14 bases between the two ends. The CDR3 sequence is CASSLETATWEQYF. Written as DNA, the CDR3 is TGTGCCAGCAGCTTAGAGACAGCCACATGGGAGCAGTACTTC.

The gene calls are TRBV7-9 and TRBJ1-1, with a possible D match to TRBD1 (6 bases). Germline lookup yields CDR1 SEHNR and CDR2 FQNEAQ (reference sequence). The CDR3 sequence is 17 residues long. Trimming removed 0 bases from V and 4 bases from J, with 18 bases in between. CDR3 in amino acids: CASSLAVGAGGGTEAFF. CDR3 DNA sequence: TGTGCCAGCAGCTTAGCGGTGGGGGCTGGGGGTGGCACTGAAGCTTTCTTT.

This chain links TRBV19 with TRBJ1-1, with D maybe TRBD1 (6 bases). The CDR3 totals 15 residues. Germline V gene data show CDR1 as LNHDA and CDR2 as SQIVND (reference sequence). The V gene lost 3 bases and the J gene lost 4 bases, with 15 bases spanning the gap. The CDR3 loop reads CASSIPQGTSTEAFF. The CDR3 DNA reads TGTGCCAGTAGTATCCCACAGGGTACATCCACTGAAGCTTTCTTT.

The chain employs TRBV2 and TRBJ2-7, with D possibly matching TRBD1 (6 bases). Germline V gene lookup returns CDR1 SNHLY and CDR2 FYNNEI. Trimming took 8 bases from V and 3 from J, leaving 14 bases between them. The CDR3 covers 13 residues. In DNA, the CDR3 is TGTGCCAGCCAGGGGTGGGCGGACTACGAGCAGTACTTC. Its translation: CASQGWADYEQYF.

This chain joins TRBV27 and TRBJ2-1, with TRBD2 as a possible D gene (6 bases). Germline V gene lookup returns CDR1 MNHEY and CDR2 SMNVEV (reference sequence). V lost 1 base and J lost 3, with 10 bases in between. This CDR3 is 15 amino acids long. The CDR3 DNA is TGTGCCAGCAGTTTATTAGGCGGGAACTACAATGAGCAGTTCTTC. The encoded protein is CASSLLGGNYNEQFF.

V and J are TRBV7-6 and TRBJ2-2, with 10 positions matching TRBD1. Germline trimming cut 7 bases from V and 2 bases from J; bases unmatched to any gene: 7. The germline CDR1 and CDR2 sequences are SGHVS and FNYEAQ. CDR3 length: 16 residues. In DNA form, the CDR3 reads TGTGCCAGCACCACCGGGACAGGGGTAAACACCGGGGAGCTGTTTTTT. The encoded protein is CASTTGTGVNTGELFF.

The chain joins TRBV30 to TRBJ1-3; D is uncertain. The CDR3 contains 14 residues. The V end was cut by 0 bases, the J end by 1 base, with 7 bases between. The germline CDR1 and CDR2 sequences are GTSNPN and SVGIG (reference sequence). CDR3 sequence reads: CAWSVSGSGNTIYF. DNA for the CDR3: TGTGCCTGGAGTGTATCGGGTTCTGGAAACACCATATATTTT.

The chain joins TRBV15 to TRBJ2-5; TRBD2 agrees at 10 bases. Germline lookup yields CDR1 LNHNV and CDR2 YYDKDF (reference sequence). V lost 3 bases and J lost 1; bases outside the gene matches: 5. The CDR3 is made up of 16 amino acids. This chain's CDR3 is CATSSKRGGAQETQYF. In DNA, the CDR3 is TGTGCCACCAGCAGTAAGCGGGGGGGCGCCCAAGAGACCCAGTACTTC.

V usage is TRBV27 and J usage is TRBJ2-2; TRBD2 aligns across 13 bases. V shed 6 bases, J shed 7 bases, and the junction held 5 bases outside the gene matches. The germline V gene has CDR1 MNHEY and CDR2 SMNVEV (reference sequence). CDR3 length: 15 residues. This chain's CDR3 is CASRGLAGVGGELFF. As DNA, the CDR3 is TGTGCCAGCAGAGGACTAGCGGGAGTAGGCGGGGAGCTGTTTTTT.

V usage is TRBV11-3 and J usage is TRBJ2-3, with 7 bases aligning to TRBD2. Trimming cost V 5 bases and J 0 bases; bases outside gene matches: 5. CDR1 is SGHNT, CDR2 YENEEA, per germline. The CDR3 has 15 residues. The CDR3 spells CASSPGGMSTDTQYF. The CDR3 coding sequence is TGTGCCAGCAGCCCCGGGGGGATGAGCACAGATACGCAGTATTTT.

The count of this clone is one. CDR3 DNA sequence: TGTGCCAGCAGCACGGGACTCCTGAATGAAAAACTGTTTTTT. Encoded protein: CASSTGLLNEKLFF. The chain joins TRBV5-4 to TRBJ1-4, with TRBD1 as a possible D gene (5 bases). The CDR3 contains 14 residues. From germline, CDR1 is SGHNT and CDR2 YYREEE (reference sequence). V shed 4 bases and J shed 5 bases, with 12 bases lying between them.

This CDR3 is CASSQVQNTGELFF. CDR3 DNA sequence: TGTGCCAGCAGCCAAGTTCAGAACACCGGGGAGCTGTTTTTT. This rearrangement joins TRBV3-1 (or the pseudogene TRBV3-2) to TRBJ2-2; D is unresolved. Per the germline V gene, CDR1 is LGHDT and CDR2 is YNNKEL (reference sequence). The germline V and J ends were trimmed by 1 base and 1 base, with 4 bases remaining between them. There are 14 residues in the CDR3.

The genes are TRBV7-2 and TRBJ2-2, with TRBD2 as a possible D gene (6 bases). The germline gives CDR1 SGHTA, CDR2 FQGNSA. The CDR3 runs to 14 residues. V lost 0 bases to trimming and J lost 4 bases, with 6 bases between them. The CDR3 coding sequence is TGTGCCAGCAGCTTAGCGGGGGGCACCGGGGAGCTGTTTTTT. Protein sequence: CASSLAGGTGELFF.

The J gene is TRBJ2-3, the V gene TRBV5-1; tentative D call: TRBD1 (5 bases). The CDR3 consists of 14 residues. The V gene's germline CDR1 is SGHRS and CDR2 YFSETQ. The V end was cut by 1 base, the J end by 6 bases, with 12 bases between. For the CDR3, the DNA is TGCGCCAGCAGCTTGTCTGTCAGGGCGGATACGCAGTATTTT. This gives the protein CASSLSVRADTQYF. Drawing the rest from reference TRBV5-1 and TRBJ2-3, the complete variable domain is KAGVTQTPRYLIKTRGQQVTLSCSPISGHRSVSWYQQTPGQGLQFLFEYFSETQRNKGNFPGRFSGRQFSNSRSEMNVSTLELGDSALYLCASSLSVRADTQYFGPGTRLTVL.

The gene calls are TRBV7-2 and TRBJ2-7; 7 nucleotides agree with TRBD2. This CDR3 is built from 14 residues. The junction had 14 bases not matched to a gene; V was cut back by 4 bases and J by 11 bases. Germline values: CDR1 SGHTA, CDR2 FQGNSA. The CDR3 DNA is TGTGCCAGCAGCTCAACCCCCGGGACTACTCAGGAGTACTTC. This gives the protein CASSSTPGTTQEYF.

As DNA, the CDR3 is TGTGCCAGCAGCTTAGAAGTGAGGAACACTGAAGCTTTCTTT. Encoded protein: CASSLEVRNTEAFF. This chain uses TRBV7-2 with TRBJ1-1, with D unclear. Germline CDR1 is SGHTA and CDR2 is FQGNSA. The CDR3 loop spans 14 amino acids. Trimming took off 1 base at V and 1 base at J, with 7 bases between the two ends.

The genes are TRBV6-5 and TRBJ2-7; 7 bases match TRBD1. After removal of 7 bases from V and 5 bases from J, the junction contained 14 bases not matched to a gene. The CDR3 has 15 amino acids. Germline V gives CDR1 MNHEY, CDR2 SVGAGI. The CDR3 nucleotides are TGTGCCAGCAAAATAAATCGTGGACAGGCCCACGAGCAGTACTTC. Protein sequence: CASKINRGQAHEQYF.

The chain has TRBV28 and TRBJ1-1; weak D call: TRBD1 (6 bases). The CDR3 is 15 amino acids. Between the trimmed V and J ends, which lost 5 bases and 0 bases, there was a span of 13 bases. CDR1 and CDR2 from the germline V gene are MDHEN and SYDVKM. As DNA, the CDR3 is TGTGCCAGCAGTGGCCACAGGGACCTGAACACTGAAGCTTTCTTT. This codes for CASSGHRDLNTEAFF. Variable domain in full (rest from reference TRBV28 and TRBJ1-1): DVKVTQSSRYLVKRTGEKVFLECVQDMDHENMFWYRQDPGLGLRLIYFSYDVKMKEKGDIPEGYSVSREKKERFSLILESASTNQTSMYLCASSGHRDLNTEAFFGQGTRLTVV.

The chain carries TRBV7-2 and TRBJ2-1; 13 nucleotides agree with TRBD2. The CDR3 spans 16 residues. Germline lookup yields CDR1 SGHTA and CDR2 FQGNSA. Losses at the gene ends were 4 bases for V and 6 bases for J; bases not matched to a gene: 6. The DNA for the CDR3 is TGTGCCAGCAGCTCGACTAGCGGGAGGCCCCCCAATGAGCAGTTCTTC. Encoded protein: CASSSTSGRPPNEQFF.

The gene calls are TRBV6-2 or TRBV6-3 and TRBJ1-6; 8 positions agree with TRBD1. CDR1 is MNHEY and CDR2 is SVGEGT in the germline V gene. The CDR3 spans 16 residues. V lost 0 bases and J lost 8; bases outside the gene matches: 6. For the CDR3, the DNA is TGTGCCAGCAGTTACTCGGCAGGGGGCGAGGATTCACCCCTCCACTTT. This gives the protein CASSYSAGGEDSPLHF.

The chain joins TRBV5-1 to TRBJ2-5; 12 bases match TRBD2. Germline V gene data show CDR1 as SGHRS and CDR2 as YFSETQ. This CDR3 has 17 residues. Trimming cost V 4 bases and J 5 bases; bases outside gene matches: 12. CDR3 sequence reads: CASSPGLAGFRGETQYF. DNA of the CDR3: TGCGCCAGCAGCCCGGGACTAGCGGGTTTTAGGGGGGAGACCCAGTACTTC. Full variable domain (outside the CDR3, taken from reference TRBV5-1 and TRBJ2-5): KAGVTQTPRYLIKTRGQQVTLSCSPISGHRSVSWYQQTPGQGLQFLFEYFSETQRNKGNFPGRFSGRQFSNSRSEMNVSTLELGDSALYLCASSPGLAGFRGETQYFGPGTRLLVL.

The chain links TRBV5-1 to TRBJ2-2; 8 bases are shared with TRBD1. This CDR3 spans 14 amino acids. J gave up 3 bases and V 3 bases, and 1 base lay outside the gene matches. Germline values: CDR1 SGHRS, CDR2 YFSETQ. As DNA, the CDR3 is TGCGCCAGCAGCTGGGGACAGGACACCGGGGAGCTGTTTTTT. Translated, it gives CASSWGQDTGELFF. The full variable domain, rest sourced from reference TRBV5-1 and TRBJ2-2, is KAGVTQTPRYLIKTRGQQVTLSCSPISGHRSVSWYQQTPGQGLQFLFEYFSETQRNKGNFPGRFSGRQFSNSRSEMNVSTLELGDSALYLCASSWGQDTGELFFGEGSRLTVL.

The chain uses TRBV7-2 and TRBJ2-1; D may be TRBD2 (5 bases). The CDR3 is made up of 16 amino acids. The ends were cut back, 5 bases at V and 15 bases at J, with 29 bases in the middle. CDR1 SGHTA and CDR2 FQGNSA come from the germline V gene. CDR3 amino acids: CASSPTASGAWTQRFF. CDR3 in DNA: TGTGCCAGCAGCCCCACTGCCAGCGGCGCATGGACTCAACGGTTCTTC.

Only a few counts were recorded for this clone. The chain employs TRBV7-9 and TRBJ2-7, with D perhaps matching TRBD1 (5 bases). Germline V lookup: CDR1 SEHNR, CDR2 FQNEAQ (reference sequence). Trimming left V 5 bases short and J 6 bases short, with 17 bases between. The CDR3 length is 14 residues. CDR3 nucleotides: TGTGCCAGCAGCCCAGGGATTTCAGGGCTCGAGCAGTACTTC. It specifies CASSPGISGLEQYF.